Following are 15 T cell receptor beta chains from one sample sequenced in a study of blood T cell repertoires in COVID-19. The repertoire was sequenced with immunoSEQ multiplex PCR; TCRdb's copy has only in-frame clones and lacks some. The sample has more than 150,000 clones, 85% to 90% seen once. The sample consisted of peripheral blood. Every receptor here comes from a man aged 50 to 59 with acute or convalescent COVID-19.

The CDR3 region is CASSPGQLGSDTQYF. CDR3 sequence (DNA): TGCGCCAGCAGCCCGGGACAGTTGGGCTCAGATACGCAGTATTTT. The rearrangement links TRBV5-1 to TRBJ2-3, with TRBD1 matching 7 bases. The CDR3 loop spans 15 amino acids. Unmatched junction bases numbered 9, after V lost 4 bases and J lost 4 bases. Germline V gene sequence: CDR1 SGHRS, CDR2 YFSETQ.

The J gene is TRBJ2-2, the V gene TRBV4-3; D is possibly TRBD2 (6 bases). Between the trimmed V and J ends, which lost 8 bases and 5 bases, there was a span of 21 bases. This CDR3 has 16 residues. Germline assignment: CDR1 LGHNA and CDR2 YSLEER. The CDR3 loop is CASAHRGFWSTGELFF. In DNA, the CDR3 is TGCGCCAGCGCACACCGGGGGTTTTGGAGTACCGGGGAGCTGTTTTTT.

The CDR3 here is CASSQFGQGAETQYF. CDR3 bases: TGCGCCAGCAGCCAATTCGGACAGGGGGCAGAGACCCAGTACTTC. The rearrangement uses TRBV4-3 and TRBJ2-5, with 11 bases identical to TRBD1. There are 15 residues in the CDR3. CDR1 and CDR2 from the germline V gene are LGHNA and YSLEER. Losses at the gene ends were 2 bases for V and 4 bases for J; bases not matched to a gene: 3.

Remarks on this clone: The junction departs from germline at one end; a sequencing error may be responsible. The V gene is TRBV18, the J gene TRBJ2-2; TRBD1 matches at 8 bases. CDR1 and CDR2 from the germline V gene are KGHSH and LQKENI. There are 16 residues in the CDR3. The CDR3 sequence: CASSPWQGAKTGELFF. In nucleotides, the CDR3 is TGTGCCAGCTCACCCTGGCAGGGGGCGAAGACCGGGGAGCTGTTTTTT.

The CDR3 spells CASSPTGGRGEKLFF. DNA of the CDR3: TGTGCCAGCAGTCCCACAGGGGGCCGAGGGGAAAAACTGTTTTTT. The chain employs TRBV28 and TRBJ1-4; 9 bases map to TRBD1. Germline V gene data show CDR1 as MDHEN and CDR2 as SYDVKM. This CDR3 comprises 15 residues. V dropped 5 bases and J dropped 8; count of bases not matched to a gene: 9.

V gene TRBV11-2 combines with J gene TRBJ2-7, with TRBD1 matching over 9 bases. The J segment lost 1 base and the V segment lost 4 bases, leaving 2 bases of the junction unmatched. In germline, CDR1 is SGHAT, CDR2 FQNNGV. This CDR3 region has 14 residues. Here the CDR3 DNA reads TGTGCCAGCAGCTCGGACAGGGGATCCTACGAGCAGTACTTC. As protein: CASSSDRGSYEQYF. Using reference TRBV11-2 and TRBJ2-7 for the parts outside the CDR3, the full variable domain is EAGVAQSPRYKIIEKRQSVAFWCNPISGHATLYWYQQILGQGPKLLIQFQNNGVVDDSQLPKDRFSAERLKGVDSTLKIQPAKLEDSAVYLCASSSDRGSYEQYFGPGTRLTVT.

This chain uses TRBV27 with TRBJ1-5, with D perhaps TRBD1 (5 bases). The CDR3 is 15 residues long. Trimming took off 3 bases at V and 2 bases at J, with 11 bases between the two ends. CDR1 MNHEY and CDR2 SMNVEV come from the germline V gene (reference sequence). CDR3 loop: CASSFMGRGNQPQHF. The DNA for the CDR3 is TGTGCCAGCAGTTTCATGGGCAGGGGCAATCAGCCCCAGCATTTT.

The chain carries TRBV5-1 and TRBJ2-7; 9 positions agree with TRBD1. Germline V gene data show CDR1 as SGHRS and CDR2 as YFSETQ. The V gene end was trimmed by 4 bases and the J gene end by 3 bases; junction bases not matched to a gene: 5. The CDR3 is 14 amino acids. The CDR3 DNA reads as TGCGCCAGCAGCGTCGCGGGACAGGGCTACGAGCAGTACTTC. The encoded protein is CASSVAGQGYEQYF.

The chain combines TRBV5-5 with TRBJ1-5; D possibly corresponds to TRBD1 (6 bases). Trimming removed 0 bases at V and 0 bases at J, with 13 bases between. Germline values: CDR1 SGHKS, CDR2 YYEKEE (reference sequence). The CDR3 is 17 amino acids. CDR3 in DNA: TGTGCCAGCAGCTTGGCCACAGGGTATCCTAGCAATCAGCCCCAGCATTTT. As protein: CASSLATGYPSNQPQHF.

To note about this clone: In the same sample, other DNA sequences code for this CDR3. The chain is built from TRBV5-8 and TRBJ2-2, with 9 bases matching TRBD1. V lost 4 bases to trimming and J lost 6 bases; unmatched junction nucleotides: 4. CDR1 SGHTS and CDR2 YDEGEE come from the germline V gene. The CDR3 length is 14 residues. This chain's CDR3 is CASSIRTGAGELFF. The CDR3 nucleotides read TGTGCCAGCAGCATAAGGACAGGGGCCGGGGAGCTGTTTTTT.

The CDR3 loop reads CASSQTPGQGNQPQHF. The CDR3 coding sequence is TGCGCCAGCAGCCAGACGCCGGGACAGGGGAATCAGCCCCAGCATTTT. V usage is TRBV4-1 and J usage is TRBJ1-5; 10 bases line up with TRBD1. Germline V gene data show CDR1 as MGHRA and CDR2 as YSYEKL. V lost 3 bases, J lost 4 bases, and 6 bases stayed unmatched. This CDR3 has 16 amino acids.

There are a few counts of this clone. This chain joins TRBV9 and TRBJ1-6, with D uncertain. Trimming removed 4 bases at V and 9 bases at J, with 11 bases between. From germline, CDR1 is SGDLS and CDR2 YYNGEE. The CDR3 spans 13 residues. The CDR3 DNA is TGTGCCAGCAGCCCACCAGGAGGTTCACCCCTCCACTTT. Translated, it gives CASSPPGGSPLHF.

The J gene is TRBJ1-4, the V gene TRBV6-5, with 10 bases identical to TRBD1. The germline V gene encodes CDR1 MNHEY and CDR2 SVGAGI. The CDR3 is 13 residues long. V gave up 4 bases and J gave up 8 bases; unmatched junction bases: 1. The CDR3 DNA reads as TGTGCCAGCAGTTGGGACAGGGGAGAAAAACTGTTTTTT. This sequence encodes CASSWDRGEKLFF.

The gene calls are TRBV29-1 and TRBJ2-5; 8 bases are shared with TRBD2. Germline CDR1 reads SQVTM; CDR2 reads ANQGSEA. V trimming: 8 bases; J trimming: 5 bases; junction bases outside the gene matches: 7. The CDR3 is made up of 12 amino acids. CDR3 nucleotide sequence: TGCAGCTCATGGAGCGGGGGTGAGACCCAGTACTTC. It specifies CSSWSGGETQYF.

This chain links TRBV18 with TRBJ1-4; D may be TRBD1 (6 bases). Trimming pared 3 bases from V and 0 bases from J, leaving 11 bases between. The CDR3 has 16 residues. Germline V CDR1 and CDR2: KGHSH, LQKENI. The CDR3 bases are TGTGCCAGCTCACCCGGGACATCCGCAACTAATGAAAAACTGTTTTTT. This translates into CASSPGTSATNEKLFF.